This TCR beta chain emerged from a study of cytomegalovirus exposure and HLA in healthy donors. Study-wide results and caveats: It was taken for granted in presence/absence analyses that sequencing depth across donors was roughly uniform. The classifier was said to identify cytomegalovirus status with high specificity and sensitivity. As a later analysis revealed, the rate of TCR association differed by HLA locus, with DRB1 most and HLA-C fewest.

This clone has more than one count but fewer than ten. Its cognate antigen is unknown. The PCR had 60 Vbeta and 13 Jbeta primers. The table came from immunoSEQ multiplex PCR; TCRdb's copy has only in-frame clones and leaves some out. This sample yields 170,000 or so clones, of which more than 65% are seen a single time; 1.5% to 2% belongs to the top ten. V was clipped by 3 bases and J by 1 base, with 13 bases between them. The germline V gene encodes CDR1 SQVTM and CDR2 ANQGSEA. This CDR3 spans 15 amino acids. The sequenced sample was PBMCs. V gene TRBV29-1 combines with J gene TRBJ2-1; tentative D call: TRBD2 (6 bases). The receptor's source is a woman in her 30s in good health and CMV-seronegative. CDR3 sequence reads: CSVDWRDRSYNEQFF. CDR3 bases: TGCAGCGTTGATTGGCGGGATAGGTCCTACAATGAGCAGTTCTTC.